The present TCR beta chain was sequenced within a study of TIL therapy for anti-PD-1-resistant metastatic lung cancer. Background on the study: Several tumors were EGFR-mutant and two were ALK-rearranged. Tumors carried a median about 1.5 non-synonymous mutations per megabase.

Sequencing used immunoSEQ v3. Clones were sequenced by immunoSEQ multiplex PCR, and TCRdb holds only the in-frame ones, with some missing. The sample consists of approximately 47,000 clones, roughly 85% of them appearing once. Study outcomes and limitations: Treatment-naive, never-smoker and oncogene-addicted patients were overrepresented in this highly selected cohort. The baseline peripheral repertoire was partially replaced by infused TIL clonotypes that later decayed.

The time point is: pre-treatment sample, taken before nivolumab and TIL therapy. By frequency in the sample, this clone is medium-sized. Its antigen is unknown. This CDR3 is built from 16 residues. V shed 6 bases, J shed 5 bases, and the junction held 13 bases outside the gene matches. Germline CDR1 reads KGHSH; CDR2 reads LQKENI. V is TRBV18 and J is TRBJ2-7; TRBD1 matches 10 bases. Sequenced here: blood, sampled at baseline. This receptor was identified in a person aged 25-79 years with non-small cell lung cancer. CDR3 sequence: CASSPVGTGVVHEQYF. The CDR3 nucleotides are TGTGCCAGCTCCCCGGTCGGGACAGGGGTTGTCCACGAGCAGTACTTC.